Listed below are T cell receptor beta chains from one sample, sequenced in a study of blood T cell repertoires in COVID-19. Here immunoSEQ multiplex PCR was the method, and the copy in TCRdb shows in-frame clones only, minus some. The repertoire consists of approximately 240,000 clones, with 65% to 85% occurring once and the leading ten covering roughly 5.5%. Sequenced: peripheral blood. The receptors derive from a human donor in a cohort sampled during active COVID-19. The CDR3 runs from the conserved cysteine through the conserved F or W. The D gene is left open where the match is weak. Part of the rows lack a size; the others show once, few, many or a class for expanded clones.

TRBV19	once	.	TRBJ1-2	TGTGCCAGTAGTATAGACAGAGGCTATGGCTACACCTTC	CASSIDRGYGYTF
TRBV7-6	.	TRBD1	TRBJ1-1	TGTGCCAGCAGCTTAACGCGGGACAGAGAGAACACTGAAGCTTTCTTT	CASSLTRDRENTEAFF
TRBV6-6	.	.	TRBJ1-4	TGTGCCAGCAGTTACTCGGGGCAGGGAACTGAAAAACTGTTTTTT	CASSYSGQGTEKLFF
TRBV5-5	.	.	TRBJ1-3	TGTGCCAGCAGCTTATTTCCCCAAGACTTCTCTGGAAACACCATATATTTT	CASSLFPQDFSGNTIYF
TRBV5-6	.	.	TRBJ2-7	TGTGCCAGCAGGCTACAGGGGGATCTTCGGGGGAGGGCCTTCTACGAGCAGTACTTC	CASRLQGDLRGRAFYEQYF
TRBV6-5	once	.	TRBJ2-7	TGTGCCAGCAGCTCAGCACTAGCCGCCTACGAGCAGTACTTC	CASSSALAAYEQYF
TRBV20-1	.	TRBD1	TRBJ1-2	TGCAGTGCCACGGGACAGTTGGGCTACACCTTC	CSATGQLGYTF
TRBV12-5	.	.	TRBJ2-3	TGTGCTAGTGGTTTGGTAATGGTAGGGAAGGGGGAGACAGATACGCAGTATTTT	CASGLVMVGKGETDTQYF
TRBV6-5	few	.	TRBJ1-6	TGTGCCAGCAAGGAGGCTGAGGATTCACCCCTCCACTTT	CASKEAEDSPLHF
TRBV7-9	.	TRBD2	TRBJ2-3	TGTGCCAGCAGCTTCCTCCGGGGGGGGAATTCAGGAGATACGCAGTATTTT	CASSFLRGGNSGDTQYF
TRBV2	.	.	TRBJ2-3	TGTGCCAGCAGTGAAAGCTACACAGATACGCAGTATTTT	CASSESYTDTQYF
TRBV5-1	.	TRBD2	TRBJ2-1	TGCGCCAGCAGCTTGGGGTGGCCCCGGAGCGGGGGGGCCATGAATGAGCAGTTCTTC	CASSLGWPRSGGAMNEQFF
TRBV5-1	.	.	TRBJ2-7	TGCGCCAGCAGCTTGGCCCTGAGGGAGACCTACGAGCAGTACTTC	CASSLALRETYEQYF
TRBV25-1	.	TRBD1	TRBJ1-5	TGTGCCAGCAGTCCCCGGACAGGGGGGTCAAATCAGCCCCAGCATTTT	CASSPRTGGSNQPQHF
TRBV7-9	once	TRBD2	TRBJ2-3	TGTGCCAGTAGAATAGCGGGGGGGCCTACAGATACGCAGTATTTT	CASRIAGGPTDTQYF
TRBV7-2	.	TRBD2	TRBJ2-7	TGTGCCAGCAGCTTACTAGCGGGAGGGCCGGGTTACGAGCAGTACTTC	CASSLLAGGPGYEQYF
TRBV30	.	.	TRBJ2-1	TGTGCCTGGAGTGTACAAGGGGCACTTGAGCAGTTCTTC	CAWSVQGALEQFF
TRBV25-1	.	TRBD2	TRBJ2-3	TGTGCCAGCAGTGAGGGGAGGGGAGCTCCGGATACGCAGTATTTT	CASSEGRGAPDTQYF
TRBV5-4	.	TRBD1	TRBJ1-1	TGTGCCAGCAGCCAAGGACAGGGAGGTACTGAAGCTTTCTTT	CASSQGQGGTEAFF
TRBV29-1	few	TRBD1	TRBJ1-1	TGCAGCGACCTCACAGGGGTCACGGGGACTGAAGCTTTCTTT	CSDLTGVTGTEAFF
TRBV5-4	.	TRBD2	TRBJ2-5	TGTGCCAGCAGCCCGGGGGGTCGGGAGACCCAGTACTTC	CASSPGGRETQYF
TRBV6-5	many	.	TRBJ2-5	TGTGCCAGCAGTTACTGGGGCCCCGGTGAGACCCAGTACTTC	CASSYWGPGETQYF
TRBV12-3/TRBV12-4	.	.	TRBJ1-2	TGTGCCAGCACTCGGGGGAACTATGGCTACACCTTC	CASTRGNYGYTF
TRBV3-1/TRBV3-2	.	.	TRBJ1-3	TGTGCCAGCAGCCAAGATTGGAGATCGAGCTCTGGAAACACCATATATTTT	CASSQDWRSSSGNTIYF
TRBV27	.	.	TRBJ1-4	TGTGCCAGCAGTTTATCCAGGACAGCCATCTATGAAAAACTGTTTTTT	CASSLSRTAIYEKLFF
TRBV9	few	.	TRBJ1-2	TGTGCCAGCAGCCCCAGGGGTCGCTTCTATGGCTACACCTTC	CASSPRGRFYGYTF
TRBV29-1	.	TRBD1	TRBJ2-5	TGCAGCAAGACAGGGAATGGAGAGACCCAGTACTTC	CSKTGNGETQYF
TRBV18	.	TRBD1	TRBJ1-1	TGTGCCAGCTCACCAGACAGGGGGCGAGGGAGTGCTGAAGCTTTCTTT	CASSPDRGRGSAEAFF
TRBV19	.	TRBD1	TRBJ1-2	TGTGCCAGTACTAAAGACAGGGTGCCCTCTTTTGGCTACACCTTC	CASTKDRVPSFGYTF
TRBV2	.	TRBD2	TRBJ2-5	TGTGCCAGCAGTGTACAGTCTTGGGAGCGGGGGACGAGAGAGACCCAGTACTTC	CASSVQSWERGTRETQYF
TRBV11-3	.	.	TRBJ1-1	TGTGCCAGCAGCTTAACTCTGAACACTGAAGCTTTCTTT	CASSLTLNTEAFF
TRBV11-2	.	TRBD1	TRBJ1-4	TGTGCCAGCAGCTCCGGGACAGGGGGGAATGAAAAACTGTTTTTT	CASSSGTGGNEKLFF
TRBV5-1	once	.	TRBJ1-6	TGCGCCAGCAGCTTGGAGGCAGGGAATTCACCCCTCCACTTT	CASSLEAGNSPLHF
TRBV6-6	.	TRBD1	TRBJ1-2	TGTGCCAGCAGCCCCGGACAGGGGGCGATCGACTATGGCTACACCTTC	CASSPGQGAIDYGYTF
TRBV3-1/TRBV3-2	.	.	TRBJ2-7	TGTGCCAGCAGCCAAACGACAGGTTCGCTCGAGCAGTACTTC	CASSQTTGSLEQYF
TRBV2	.	TRBD1	TRBJ1-2	TGTGCCAGCCAGGGGGACTATGGCTACACCTTC	CASQGDYGYTF
TRBV5-1	few	.	TRBJ1-1	TGCGCCAGCAGCTTGGAGTGGGCAGGAAACATGAACACTGAAGCTTTCTTT	CASSLEWAGNMNTEAFF
TRBV28	few	.	TRBJ1-2	TGTGCCAGCAGTCCTTTAGGGGGGGGTAACTATGGCTACACCTTC	CASSPLGGGNYGYTF
TRBV6-1	.	.	TRBJ2-7	TGTGCCAGCAGTGAAGGGCAGGGGATCGCCTACGAGCAGTACTTC	CASSEGQGIAYEQYF
TRBV28	.	TRBD2	TRBJ2-3	TGTGCCAGCACCTACCCTAGCGGGAGGACCACAGATACGCAGTATTTT	CASTYPSGRTTDTQYF
TRBV11-3	.	.	TRBJ2-1	TGTGCCAGCAGCTGGAGCGCCACCAGAGGGAATGAGCAGTTCTTC	CASSWSATRGNEQFF
TRBV6-4	.	.	TRBJ1-1	TGTGCCAGCAGTATCGACAGCAACACTGAAGCTTTCTTT	CASSIDSNTEAFF
TRBV5-1	.	TRBD2	TRBJ2-2	TGCGCCAGCAGCTTCATCGAGCGGGATTCCGGGGAGCTGTTTTTT	CASSFIERDSGELFF
TRBV30	once	.	TRBJ1-6	TGTGCCTGGAGGCAGGGATTTAATTCACCCCTCCACTTT	CAWRQGFNSPLHF
TRBV5-6	.	.	TRBJ1-1	TGTGCCAGCAGCAGCGGGAGGGCCGATGCTTTCTTT	CASSSGRADAFF
TRBV4-2	.	TRBD2	TRBJ2-7	TGTGCCAGCAGCCAAGACGGGACTAGCGGGGGAACCCCCTACGAGCAGTACTTC	CASSQDGTSGGTPYEQYF
TRBV6-5	.	.	TRBJ2-1	TGTGCCAGCAGGGTGGGGGCAGGAAATGAGCAGTTCTTC	CASRVGAGNEQFF
TRBV27	.	TRBD1	TRBJ1-4	TGTGCCAGCAGTTTATCGTACAGGGGGACAGAAAAACTGTTTTTT	CASSLSYRGTEKLFF
TRBV10-3	.	TRBD1	TRBJ2-5	TGTGCCATCAGTTCGACAGGGGGCGCAGAGACCCAGTACTTC	CAISSTGGAETQYF
TRBV15	.	TRBD1	TRBJ2-7	TGTGCCACCAGCAGAGGGGACAGCTACGAGCAGTACTTC	CATSRGDSYEQYF
TRBV28	.	TRBD2	TRBJ2-1	TGTGCCAGCAGTTTATCTAGCGGGACCGGAAGGGAGCAGTTCTTC	CASSLSSGTGREQFF
TRBV6-5	many	.	TRBJ1-3	TGTGCCAGCAGTTACGATGGAGCGAGCTCTGGAAACACCATATATTTT	CASSYDGASSGNTIYF
TRBV6-5	.	.	TRBJ1-5	TGTGCCAGCACCCCGGGGGTATTTCGGCCCCAGCATTTT	CASTPGVFRPQHF
TRBV25-1	.	.	TRBJ1-1	TGTGCCAGCAGTGACCGGAGGGATATGAACACTGAAGCTTTCTTT	CASSDRRDMNTEAFF
TRBV6-5	once	TRBD1	TRBJ1-4	TGTGCCAGCAGATCGACAGGGGAGGAAAAACTGTTTTTT	CASRSTGEEKLFF
TRBV4-1	.	TRBD1	TRBJ1-3	TGCGCCAGCAGCCAGGTGACAGGGTTCGGAAACACCATATATTTT	CASSQVTGFGNTIYF
TRBV5-1	.	TRBD1	TRBJ1-1	TGCGCCAGCAGCCTCAACAGGGGGCTTGGTAACACTGAAGCTTTCTTT	CASSLNRGLGNTEAFF
TRBV4-1	few	.	TRBJ2-7	TGCGCCAGCAGCCACCTTACAGGGTTCTACGAGCAGTACTTC	CASSHLTGFYEQYF
TRBV5-6	few	.	TRBJ1-2	TGTGCCAGCAGCCAGTCAGGAACCTATGGCTACACCTTC	CASSQSGTYGYTF